The 32 T cell receptor beta chains presented below share a single source sample, sequenced in a study of cytotoxic CD8 clonotypes in ibrutinib-treated CLL. Assay used: immunoSEQ multiplex PCR; TCRdb lists only in-frame clones, some missing. The repertoire holds a few hundred thousand clones, with roughly 74% as singletons. The starting material was PBMCs, obtained after 24 months of ibrutinib treatment. The receptors were sampled from a human donor with chronic lymphocytic leukemia.

The chain carries TRBV7-2 and TRBJ2-1; the D is unclear. With 3 bases removed from V and 1 base from J, the gap between germline ends came to 1 base. The CDR3 is 12 residues long. Per germline, CDR1 SGHTA and CDR2 FQGNSA. CDR3 sequence reads: CASSFSYNEQFF. The DNA of the CDR3 is TGTGCCAGCAGCTTTTCCTACAATGAGCAGTTCTTC.

This CDR3 reads CAWSVGQALDTQYF. CDR3 nucleotide sequence: TGTGCCTGGAGTGTGGGACAGGCCTTGGATACGCAGTATTTT. The chain links TRBV30 to TRBJ2-3; TRBD1 aligns across 8 bases. This CDR3 comprises 14 residues. The J segment lost 6 bases and the V segment lost 0 bases, leaving 5 bases of the junction unmatched. Germline V CDR1 and CDR2: GTSNPN, SVGIG (reference sequence). Supplemented by reference TRBV30 and TRBJ2-3, the full variable domain reads SQTIHQWPATLVQPVGSPLSLECTVEGTSNPNLYWYRQAAGRGLQLLFYSVGIGQISSEVPQNLSASRPQDRQFILSSKKLLLSDSGFYLCAWSVGQALDTQYFGPGTRLTVL.

The chain couples TRBV19 to TRBJ2-6; D is unclear. The CDR3 is made up of 13 amino acids. Germline lookup yields CDR1 LNHDA and CDR2 SQIVND (reference sequence). Trimming removed 2 bases from V and 1 base from J, with 0 bases in between. The CDR3 spells CASSISGANVLTF. CDR3 nucleotides: TGTGCCAGTAGTATATCTGGGGCCAACGTCCTGACTTTC.

This sequence joins TRBV5-1 and TRBJ2-7; 7 positions match TRBD2. Trimming took 5 bases from V and 3 from J; bases not matched to a gene: 8. The germline gives CDR1 SGHRS, CDR2 YFSETQ. The CDR3 is made up of 14 amino acids. CDR3 sequence: CASRVGGRGYEQYF. CDR3 bases: TGCGCCAGCAGAGTCGGGGGGAGAGGCTACGAGCAGTACTTC.

This CDR3 reads CASRVDRASTGELFF. CDR3 DNA sequence: TGTGCCAGCAGGGTGGACAGGGCCAGCACCGGGGAGCTGTTTTTT. The rearrangement links TRBV2 to TRBJ2-2; 8 bases match TRBD1. The V gene end was trimmed by 6 bases and the J gene end by 4 bases; junction bases not matched to a gene: 7. The CDR3 runs 15 residues. Germline lookup yields CDR1 SNHLY and CDR2 FYNNEI.

There are a few counts of this clone. This chain links TRBV9 with TRBJ1-4; TRBD1 aligns across 9 bases. V lost 4 bases and J lost 6; bases outside the gene matches: 4. CDR1 and CDR2 (germline): SGDLS, YYNGEE. The length of the CDR3 is 14 residues. As DNA, the CDR3 is TGTGCCAGCAGCCTCAGACAGGGGGATGAAAAACTGTTTTTT. Its protein product is CASSLRQGDEKLFF.

DNA of the CDR3: TGCAGCGTTCTACTTCTGGGACGGACGAACACTGAAGCTTTCTTT. This gives the protein CSVLLLGRTNTEAFF. The chain combines TRBV29-1 with TRBJ1-1; perhaps TRBD1 as D (5 bases). In germline, CDR1 is SQVTM, CDR2 ANQGSEA. The ends were cut back, 5 bases at V and 1 base at J, with 17 bases in the middle. CDR3 length equals 15 residues.

This chain joins TRBV2 and TRBJ1-4; 7 nucleotides line up with TRBD1. Losses at the gene ends were 9 bases for V and 7 bases for J; bases not matched to a gene: 8. CDR1 and CDR2 (germline): SNHLY, FYNNEI. The CDR3 consists of 13 residues. CDR3 DNA: TGTGCCAGTTACCGGGACAGTCGTGAAAAACTGTTTTTT. Translated: CASYRDSREKLFF.

On this clone: Other DNA sequences in the sample encode the same CDR3. The rearrangement uses TRBV7-2 and TRBJ2-3; no firm D call. The V gene lost 5 bases and the J gene lost 3 bases, with 3 bases spanning the gap. Germline V lookup: CDR1 SGHTA, CDR2 FQGNSA. This CDR3 comprises 11 residues. The CDR3 spells CASSTTDTQYF. For the CDR3, the DNA is TGTGCCAGCAGCACTACAGATACGCAGTATTTT.

V usage is TRBV6-5 and J usage is TRBJ2-1, with D possibly matching TRBD2 (5 bases). V was shortened by 7 bases and J by 4 bases, with 11 bases between the two germline ends. In germline, CDR1 is MNHEY, CDR2 SVGAGI. The CDR3 has 13 amino acids. The CDR3 spells CASTSISYNEQFF. The DNA of the CDR3 is TGTGCCAGCACTAGCATTTCTTACAATGAGCAGTTCTTC.

This clone occurred a few times. The gene calls are TRBV6-5 and TRBJ1-2, with 7 nucleotides matching TRBD1. V gave up 2 bases and J gave up 7 bases; unmatched junction bases: 13. This CDR3 is built from 16 residues. Germline lookup yields CDR1 MNHEY and CDR2 SVGAGI. Here the CDR3 DNA reads TGTGCCAGCAGTTACGAGGAGGCAGGGGGAACATCTGGCTACACCTTC. As protein: CASSYEEAGGTSGYTF.

This sequence joins TRBV30 and TRBJ2-2; 7 nucleotides match TRBD1. CDR1 is GTSNPN and CDR2 is SVGIG in the germline V gene (reference sequence). J lost 1 base, V lost 5 bases, and 1 base had no gene match. This CDR3 is 13 amino acids long. This CDR3 reads CAWGTENTGELFF. The CDR3 DNA reads as TGTGCCTGGGGGACAGAGAACACCGGGGAGCTGTTTTTT.

This clone was seen only a few times. The chain is built from TRBV2 and TRBJ1-2; the D gene is possibly TRBD1 (5 bases). Trimming removed 6 bases at V and 5 bases at J, with 16 bases between. The CDR3 sequence is 14 residues long. Germline CDR1 SNHLY, CDR2 FYNNEI. CDR3 sequence reads: CASRGGGQGYGYTF. The DNA of the CDR3 is TGTGCCAGCAGGGGCGGAGGGCAGGGTTATGGCTACACCTTC.

The chain has TRBV19 and TRBJ2-1, with 9 positions matching TRBD2. V shed 7 bases, J shed 1 base, and the junction held 11 bases outside the gene matches. CDR1 and CDR2 from the germline V gene are LNHDA and SQIVND (reference sequence). There are 17 residues in the CDR3. The CDR3 here is CASMGLAVPRSYNEQFF. The CDR3 nucleotides are TGTGCCAGTATGGGACTAGCCGTCCCAAGGTCCTACAATGAGCAGTTCTTC.

V usage is TRBV6-5 and J usage is TRBJ2-2; D remains unclear. V shed 6 bases and J shed 3 bases, with 8 bases lying between them. This CDR3 comprises 13 residues. Germline V CDR1 and CDR2: MNHEY, SVGAGI. The CDR3 here is CASSYDHTGELFF. Here the CDR3 DNA reads TGTGCCAGCAGCTACGATCACACCGGGGAGCTGTTTTTT.

This CDR3 is CASSPTSPGTQYF. In nucleotides, the CDR3 is TGTGCCAGCAGCCCCACTAGCCCCGGGACGCAGTATTTT. The chain is built from TRBV7-8 and TRBJ2-3; D is perhaps TRBD2 (6 bases). V was pared by 5 bases and J by 9 bases, with 15 bases between. There are 13 residues in the CDR3. Germline V gives CDR1 SGHVS, CDR2 FQNEAQ.

This chain uses TRBV15 with TRBJ1-5, with 7 bases fitting TRBD1. Germline values: CDR1 LNHNV, CDR2 YYDKDF (reference sequence). Unmatched junction bases numbered 8, after V lost 5 bases and J lost 4 bases. This CDR3 region has 15 residues. Here the CDR3 DNA reads TGTGCCACCAGCCGGTGGACAGGAGTTAATCAGCCCCAGCATTTT. Translating gives CATSRWTGVNQPQHF. Supplemented by reference TRBV15 and TRBJ1-5, the full variable domain reads DAMVIQNPRYQVTQFGKPVTLSCSQTLNHNVMYWYQQKSSQAPKLLFHYYDKDFNNEADTPDNFQSRRPNTSFCFLDIRSPGLGDTAMYLCATSRWTGVNQPQHFGDGTRLSIL.

V gene TRBV30 combines with J gene TRBJ2-7; TRBD1 matches at 9 bases. The CDR3 is 14 residues long. The junction had 5 bases not matched to a gene; V was cut back by 0 bases and J by 5 bases. In germline, CDR1 is GTSNPN, CDR2 SVGIG (reference sequence). CDR3 bases: TGTGCCTGGAGTGTCGGGACAGGGTCCCACGAGCAGTACTTC. Translated, it gives CAWSVGTGSHEQYF.

This clone was observed once. CDR3 sequence: CASSLGQGAETGELFF. CDR3 nucleotides: TGTGCCAGCAGCTTGGGACAGGGAGCGGAAACCGGGGAGCTGTTTTTT. V gene TRBV7-3 combines with J gene TRBJ2-2; 9 bases map to TRBD1. The CDR3 has 16 amino acids. J lost 5 bases, V lost 3 bases, and 7 bases had no gene match. Per germline, CDR1 SGHTA and CDR2 FQGTGA.

J is TRBJ2-2 and V is TRBV7-2; 7 positions agree with TRBD1. Per the germline V gene, CDR1 is SGHTA and CDR2 is FQGNSA. The CDR3 has 14 amino acids. The trim removed 8 bases at V and 5 bases at J, leaving 8 bases unmatched. This chain's CDR3 is CASDNRGPTGELFF. The CDR3, as DNA: TGTGCCAGCGACAACAGGGGCCCTACCGGGGAGCTGTTTTTT.

J is TRBJ2-5 and V is TRBV7-2; TRBD2 matches at 8 bases. This CDR3 has 14 amino acids. Germline V lookup: CDR1 SGHTA, CDR2 FQGNSA. With V trimmed by 5 bases and J by 4 bases, 6 bases remained unmatched. The chain's CDR3 is CASSPGGPPETQYF. The CDR3 nucleotides are TGTGCCAGCAGCCCGGGGGGGCCCCCAGAGACCCAGTACTTC.

The V and J genes are TRBV18 and TRBJ2-1; tentatively, D is TRBD2 (6 bases). Germline V gene lookup returns CDR1 KGHSH and CDR2 LQKENI. The CDR3 has 16 residues. The V and J ends lost 3 bases and 5 bases respectively, with 17 bases between them. CDR3 bases: TGTGCCAGCTCACCGCATGGTGCGGGGAACCACAATGAGCAGTTCTTC. This encodes CASSPHGAGNHNEQFF.

This rearrangement joins TRBV19 to TRBJ1-1; D gene unclear. The CDR3 spans 14 residues. V lost 2 bases and J 0 bases, leaving 7 bases between the germline ends. Germline V gives CDR1 LNHDA, CDR2 SQIVND (reference sequence). The CDR3, as DNA: TGTGCCAGTAGTATACTGGGAATGAACACTGAAGCTTTCTTT. It translates to CASSILGMNTEAFF.

The chain uses TRBV6-5 and TRBJ2-7; the match to TRBD1 covers 7 bases. Per the germline V gene, CDR1 is MNHEY and CDR2 is SVGAGI. This CDR3 has 13 amino acids. J gave up 9 bases and V 5 bases, and 10 bases lay outside the gene matches. DNA of the CDR3: TGTGCCAGCAGTAATAAACGGACAGGCGGGCAGTACTTC. This gives the protein CASSNKRTGGQYF.

This clone was counted between two and nine times. V gene TRBV4-2 combines with J gene TRBJ1-2; D is ambiguous. Germline loops: CDR1 LGHNA, CDR2 YNFKEQ. The CDR3 loop spans 13 amino acids. V dropped 0 bases and J dropped 8 bases, with 10 bases sitting between them. The chain's CDR3 is CASSQEARGGYTF. CDR3 bases: TGTGCCAGCAGCCAAGAGGCACGTGGGGGCTACACCTTC.

The CDR3 nucleotides are TGTGCCAGCAGTCGACTCGGCGACACCGGGGAGCTGTTTTTT. Amino acid sequence: CASSRLGDTGELFF. This chain links TRBV6-1 with TRBJ2-2, with D unresolved. CDR3 size: 14 residues. Trimming took off 5 bases at V and 3 bases at J, with 10 bases between the two ends. Germline V CDR1 and CDR2: MNHNS, SASEGT.

This chain links TRBV25-1 with TRBJ2-3; TRBD2 agrees at 7 bases. This CDR3 region has 15 residues. V gave up 6 bases and J gave up 2 bases; unmatched junction bases: 8. CDR1 is MGHDK, CDR2 SYGVNS, per germline. The CDR3 sequence is CASRNSGRHTDTQYF. The CDR3 coding sequence is TGTGCCAGCAGAAATAGCGGGCGACACACAGATACGCAGTATTTT.

This chain uses TRBV7-6 with TRBJ2-7, with D perhaps given as TRBD1 or TRBD2 (6 bases each). CDR1 SGHVS and CDR2 FNYEAQ come from the germline V gene. V lost 3 bases, J lost 5 bases, and 14 bases lay in between. CDR3 length equals 14 residues. The CDR3 DNA reads as TGTGCCAGCAGCTTTAGTGGCGGGACACACGAGCAGTACTTC. As protein: CASSFSGGTHEQYF.

V and J are TRBV5-1 and TRBJ1-4; D unresolved. V shed 4 bases and J shed 0 bases, with 7 bases lying between them. CDR3 length: 14 amino acids. CDR1 is SGHRS and CDR2 is YFSETQ in the germline V gene. The CDR3 loop is CASSDPATNEKLFF. The CDR3 nucleotides are TGCGCCAGCAGCGACCCAGCAACTAATGAAAAACTGTTTTTT. Full variable domain (outside the CDR3, taken from reference TRBV5-1 and TRBJ1-4): KAGVTQTPRYLIKTRGQQVTLSCSPISGHRSVSWYQQTPGQGLQFLFEYFSETQRNKGNFPGRFSGRQFSNSRSEMNVSTLELGDSALYLCASSDPATNEKLFFGSGTQLSVL.

The J gene is TRBJ2-1, the V gene TRBV6-5; D ambiguous. V gave up 4 bases and J gave up 15 bases, with 16 bases separating them. CDR1 MNHEY and CDR2 SVGAGI come from the germline V gene. The CDR3 spans 12 residues. CDR3 bases: TGTGCCAGCAGTTCCCTAGGTCGGAGCCTGTTCTTC. It translates to CASSSLGRSLFF.

This clone showed up just a few times. The V gene is TRBV7-8, the J gene TRBJ2-7, with D tentatively TRBD1 (6 bases). The CDR3 covers 15 residues. The germline V gene has CDR1 SGHVS and CDR2 FQNEAQ. Trimming shortened V by 4 bases and J by 3 bases, and 16 bases separated the two germline ends. The CDR3 DNA reads as TGTGCCAGCAGCTACGGGACACAATTGTACTACGAGCAGTACTTC. Encoded protein: CASSYGTQLYYEQYF.

As for this clone: At one of its ends the junction is not consistent with the germline gene, which may arise from a read error. The rearrangement links TRBV28 to TRBJ1-5; no reliable D call. The V gene's germline CDR1 is MDHEN and CDR2 SYDVKM. CDR3 length equals 12 residues. In DNA, the CDR3 is TGTGCCAGCGGTTTGCGCAATCAGCCCCAGCATTTT. Its translation: CASGLRNQPQHF.